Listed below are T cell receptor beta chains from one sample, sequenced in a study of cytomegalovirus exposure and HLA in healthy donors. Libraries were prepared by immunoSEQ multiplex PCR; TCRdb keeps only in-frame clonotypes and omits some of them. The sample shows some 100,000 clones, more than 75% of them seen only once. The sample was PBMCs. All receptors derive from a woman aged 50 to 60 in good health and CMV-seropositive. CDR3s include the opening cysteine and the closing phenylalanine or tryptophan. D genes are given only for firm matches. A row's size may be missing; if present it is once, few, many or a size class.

DNA: TGTGCCAGCGGGGAGACAGGGGCGATGATCCAATACAATGAGCAGTTCTTC
CDR3: CASGETGAMIQYNEQFF
size: .
D: TRBD1
J: TRBJ2-1
V: TRBV25-1

DNA: TGTGCTAGTGGTTTAGCCGGGACAGGGACGGGTGGCTACACCTTC
CDR3: CASGLAGTGTGGYTF
size: .
D: TRBD1
J: TRBJ1-2
V: TRBV12-5

DNA: TGTGCCAGCAGCCATGGAGGGGGACTAGCGGGTCTTACCACCGGGGAGCTGTTTTTT
CDR3: CASSHGGGLAGLTTGELFF
size: few
D: TRBD2
J: TRBJ2-2
V: TRBV14

DNA: TGTGCCATCAGTGAGACCCGGGAGTTCGAGCAGTACTTC
CDR3: CAISETREFEQYF
size: few
D: .
J: TRBJ2-7
V: TRBV10-3

DNA: TGTGCCAGCAGCGTAGATGAGGGCCGCTACACCTTC
CDR3: CASSVDEGRYTF
size: .
D: .
J: TRBJ1-2
V: TRBV9

DNA: TGTGCCAGCTCACCAGGACTAGCGGGTCCCCTTAGCACAGATACGCAGTATTTT
CDR3: CASSPGLAGPLSTDTQYF
size: .
D: TRBD2
J: TRBJ2-3
V: TRBV18

DNA: TGCGCCAGCAGCTTTGGGGGGGACTATGGCTACACCTTC
CDR3: CASSFGGDYGYTF
size: .
D: .
J: TRBJ1-2
V: TRBV5-1

DNA: TGTGCCAGCAGCGAAGGGGTGAACACCGGGGAGCTGTTTTTT
CDR3: CASSEGVNTGELFF
size: once
D: .
J: TRBJ2-2
V: TRBV9

DNA: TGTGCCAGCAGCGTAGCCCGAGAGGGAGGGGGCACTGAAGCTTTCTTT
CDR3: CASSVAREGGGTEAFF
size: .
D: .
J: TRBJ1-1
V: TRBV9

DNA: TGTGCCACAGTAGCGGGAGTAAACACCGGGGAGCTGTTTTTT
CDR3: CATVAGVNTGELFF
size: .
D: TRBD2
J: TRBJ2-2
V: TRBV27

DNA: TGTGCTAGCAGCTTAGCGCGGGGGAGCGAGCAGTACTTC
CDR3: CASSLARGSEQYF
size: .
D: TRBD2
J: TRBJ2-7
V: TRBV7-7

DNA: TGTGCCAGCAGCGCGGCCCCGGCGGGAGGACTGGAGACCCAGTACTTC
CDR3: CASSAAPAGGLETQYF
size: few
D: TRBD2
J: TRBJ2-5
V: TRBV9

DNA: TGTGCCTGGAGTGTACAGATGGGCACTGAAGCTTTCTTT
CDR3: CAWSVQMGTEAFF
size: .
D: .
J: TRBJ1-1
V: TRBV30

DNA: TGTGCCAGCACCCTGGGACAGGGAACCTACAATGAGCAGTTCTTC
CDR3: CASTLGQGTYNEQFF
size: .
D: TRBD1
J: TRBJ2-1
V: TRBV2

DNA: TGTGCCAGCAGCTCGACAGGGGGGCCTCCCGGCTACACCTTC
CDR3: CASSSTGGPPGYTF
size: .
D: TRBD1
J: TRBJ1-2
V: TRBV5-5

DNA: TGTGCCAGCCAGGGGCGACCCGAAGCTTTCTTT
CDR3: CASQGRPEAFF
size: .
D: .
J: TRBJ1-1
V: TRBV2

DNA: TGTGCCTGGAGTGTGCCACCCGGTGAGCAGTTCTTC
CDR3: CAWSVPPGEQFF
size: .
D: .
J: TRBJ2-1
V: TRBV30

DNA: TGTGCCAGCAGTGAACCAGAGACTGAATTCACTGAAGCTTTCTTT
CDR3: CASSEPETEFTEAFF
size: .
D: .
J: TRBJ1-1
V: TRBV6-1

DNA: TGTGCCAGCAGTTCAAACACCCTCCGTGACACCGGGGAGCTGTTTTTT
CDR3: CASSSNTLRDTGELFF
size: .
D: .
J: TRBJ2-2
V: TRBV27

DNA: TGTGCCAGCAGCCTGGGGGCGGGGTTGACTAGCGGGAGGGGAAACGAGCAGTACTTC
CDR3: CASSLGAGLTSGRGNEQYF
size: .
D: TRBD2
J: TRBJ2-7
V: TRBV4-2

DNA: TGTGCCAGCAGCTTAAGTAGTTCGGATACGCAGTATTTT
CDR3: CASSLSSSDTQYF
size: .
D: .
J: TRBJ2-3
V: TRBV7-3

DNA: TGTGCCAGCAGCCAAGTCACAGGGGGCAACTATGGCTACACCTTC
CDR3: CASSQVTGGNYGYTF
size: .
D: TRBD1
J: TRBJ1-2
V: TRBV14

DNA: TGTGCCAGCAGGACAGGGGGCACTGAAGCTTTCTTT
CDR3: CASRTGGTEAFF
size: .
D: TRBD1
J: TRBJ1-1
V: TRBV27

DNA: TGTGCCAGCAGCGGGTCCGGGACAGGGAGCGGCTACACCTTC
CDR3: CASSGSGTGSGYTF
size: .
D: TRBD1
J: TRBJ1-2
V: TRBV2

DNA: TGTGCCACCAGCAGAGAACACCAGGGTGCAGATACGCAGTATTTT
CDR3: CATSREHQGADTQYF
size: .
D: .
J: TRBJ2-3
V: TRBV15

DNA: TGCGCCAGCATGAGGGACAGAGCGAACACTGAAGCTTTCTTT
CDR3: CASMRDRANTEAFF
size: .
D: TRBD1
J: TRBJ1-1
V: TRBV10-2

DNA: TGTGCCTGGAGTAGCCCCAAGGGAGGGGCATGGGACACTGAAGCTTTCTTT
CDR3: CAWSSPKGGAWDTEAFF
size: .
D: .
J: TRBJ1-1
V: TRBV30

DNA: TGTGCCAGCAGCTGGGGACAGCGGGTTGACAATGAGCAGTTCTTC
CDR3: CASSWGQRVDNEQFF
size: .
D: .
J: TRBJ2-1
V: TRBV2

DNA: TGTGCCAGCAGCGTAGGAGATAACCCCAATGAGCAGTTCTTC
CDR3: CASSVGDNPNEQFF
size: .
D: .
J: TRBJ2-1
V: TRBV9

DNA: TGTGCCAGTACCCACACACGGGGTGGTGGCTACACCTTC
CDR3: CASTHTRGGGYTF
size: .
D: .
J: TRBJ1-2
V: TRBV19

DNA: TGTGCCAGCAGATTGGCCCAGGGGGCTCGGGAGACCCAGTACTTC
CDR3: CASRLAQGARETQYF
size: .
D: TRBD1
J: TRBJ2-5
V: TRBV7-9

DNA: TGTGCCATCAGCTTGTCCGGGACTACCGGCAAAGAGACCCAGTACTTC
CDR3: CAISLSGTTGKETQYF
size: .
D: TRBD2
J: TRBJ2-5
V: TRBV10-3

DNA: TGTGCCAGCAGTGCCGGACTGAATTCTGGAAACACCATATATTTT
CDR3: CASSAGLNSGNTIYF
size: .
D: .
J: TRBJ1-3
V: TRBV2

DNA: TGTGCCAGCAGCTTGGGGGGAGGGATCGAGCAGTACTTC
CDR3: CASSLGGGIEQYF
size: medium-sized
D: TRBD2
J: TRBJ2-7
V: TRBV7-8

DNA: TGTGCCAGCAGCTATCTAGCGGGAGGGCCCACTGAGCAGTTCTTC
CDR3: CASSYLAGGPTEQFF
size: .
D: TRBD2
J: TRBJ2-1
V: TRBV7-9

DNA: TGTGCCAGCTCCACCGGGACACAGAACACTGAAGCTTTCTTT
CDR3: CASSTGTQNTEAFF
size: .
D: .
J: TRBJ1-1
V: TRBV18

DNA: TGTGCCAGCAGCATACGACAGGGGGGGATTCGGCAAGAGACCCAGTACTTC
CDR3: CASSIRQGGIRQETQYF
size: .
D: TRBD1
J: TRBJ2-5
V: TRBV7-8

DNA: TGCGCCAGCAGCCCGACAGTCCCCTACGAGCAGTACTTC
CDR3: CASSPTVPYEQYF
size: .
D: .
J: TRBJ2-7
V: TRBV4-1

DNA: TGTGCCATCAGTGAGTCGGGAGGCAATCAGCCCCAGCATTTT
CDR3: CAISESGGNQPQHF
size: .
D: .
J: TRBJ1-5
V: TRBV10-3

DNA: TGTGCCAGCAGCGCGGCCCTAGCGAATGAAAAACTGTTTTTT
CDR3: CASSAALANEKLFF
size: .
D: .
J: TRBJ1-4
V: TRBV9

DNA: TGTGCCAGTAGGAACAGGGGAGGCAATCAGCCCCAGCATTTT
CDR3: CASRNRGGNQPQHF
size: .
D: TRBD1
J: TRBJ1-5
V: TRBV19

DNA: TGTGCCAGCAGCTTGGTAGACAGGGACAATCAGCCCCAGCATTTT
CDR3: CASSLVDRDNQPQHF
size: .
D: TRBD1
J: TRBJ1-5
V: TRBV5-5

DNA: TGTGCCAGCAGCAAACCGAGGACAGGGGGTAGAAACACCATATATTTT
CDR3: CASSKPRTGGRNTIYF
size: .
D: .
J: TRBJ1-3
V: TRBV21-1

DNA: TGTGCCAGCAGCTTAAGTGGCAGGGACACTGAAGCTTTCTTT
CDR3: CASSLSGRDTEAFF
size: .
D: .
J: TRBJ1-1
V: TRBV7-3

DNA: TGTGCCAGCAGCAAAACAGAGTTGGAAGCTTTCTTT
CDR3: CASSKTELEAFF
size: .
D: .
J: TRBJ1-1
V: TRBV6-5

DNA: TGCAGCGTCCGGGGAACAGGGGGCAACACTGAAGCTTTCTTT
CDR3: CSVRGTGGNTEAFF
size: .
D: TRBD1
J: TRBJ1-1
V: TRBV29-1